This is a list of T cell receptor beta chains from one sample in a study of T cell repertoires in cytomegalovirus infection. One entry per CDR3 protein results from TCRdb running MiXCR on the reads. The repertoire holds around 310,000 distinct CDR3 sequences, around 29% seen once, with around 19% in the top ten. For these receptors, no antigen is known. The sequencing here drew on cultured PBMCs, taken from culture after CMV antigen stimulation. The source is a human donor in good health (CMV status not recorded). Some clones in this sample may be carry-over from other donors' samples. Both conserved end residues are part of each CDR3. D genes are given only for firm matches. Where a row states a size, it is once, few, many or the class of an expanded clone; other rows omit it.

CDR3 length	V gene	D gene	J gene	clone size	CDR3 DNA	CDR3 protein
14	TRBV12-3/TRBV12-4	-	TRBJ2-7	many	TGTGCCAGCAGTTTAACCGGATTCTCCTACGAGCAGTACTTC	CASSLTGFSYEQYF
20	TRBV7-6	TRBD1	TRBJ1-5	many	TGTGCCAGCAGCCCGGGCGCGGGACAGGCCTACTGGAGAGGCAATCAGCCCCAGCATTTT	CASSPGAGQAYWRGNQPQHF
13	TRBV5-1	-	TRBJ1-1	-	TGCGCCAGCAGCTTGGAGTGGGGTGTGGAAGCTTTCTTT	CASSLEWGVEAFF
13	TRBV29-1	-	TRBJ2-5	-	TGCAGCGTTGTCAGGGGTAACCAAGAGACCCAGTACTTC	CSVVRGNQETQYF
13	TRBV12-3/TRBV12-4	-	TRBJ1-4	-	TGTGCCAGCAGCCCTGCAGGCGGTGAAAAACTGTTTTTT	CASSPAGGEKLFF
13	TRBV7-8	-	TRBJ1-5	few	TGTGCCAGCAGCTTAGAGCAGTTTCAGCCCCAGCATTTT	CASSLEQFQPQHF
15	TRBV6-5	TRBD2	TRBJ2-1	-	TGTGCCAGCAGTCAAGGGACTAGCGCCAACAATGAGCAGTTCTTC	CASSQGTSANNEQFF
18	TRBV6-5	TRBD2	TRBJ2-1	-	TGTGCCAGCAGTCAGACTAGCGGGGGTCTCTCCCCTTACAATGAGCAGTTCTTC	CASSQTSGGLSPYNEQFF
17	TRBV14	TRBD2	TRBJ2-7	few	TGTGCCAGCAGCCATCCCAAGCGGGAGGGGGACTCCTACGAGCAGTACTTC	CASSHPKREGDSYEQYF
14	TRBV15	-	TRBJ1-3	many	TGTGCCACCAGCAGAGGGAAGGATGGAAACACCATATATTTT	CATSRGKDGNTIYF
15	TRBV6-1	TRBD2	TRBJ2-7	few	TGTGCCAGCAGTCGACTAGCGGGAGGCGGTAACGAGCAGTACTTC	CASSRLAGGGNEQYF
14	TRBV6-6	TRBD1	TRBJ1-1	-	TGTGCCAGCGAACCGGACAGGGTGAGCACTGAAGCTTTCTTT	CASEPDRVSTEAFF
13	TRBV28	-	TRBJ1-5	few	TGTGCCAGCAGTTTAGCAATTGCCCAGCCCCAGCATTTT	CASSLAIAQPQHF
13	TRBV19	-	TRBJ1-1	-	TGTGCCAGTAGTTCGATACTGGGCGCTGAAGCTTTCTTT	CASSSILGAEAFF
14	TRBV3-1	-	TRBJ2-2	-	TGTGCCAGCAGCCAAGATTCGGGGTCCGGGGAGCTGTTTTTT	CASSQDSGSGELFF
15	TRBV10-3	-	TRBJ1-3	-	TGTGCCACTGTGGACCAGACCAGCTCTGGAAACACCATATATTTT	CATVDQTSSGNTIYF
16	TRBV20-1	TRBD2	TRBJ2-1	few	TGCAGTGCTCCCTCTGCTAGCGGGGGGGGATACAATGAGCAGTTCTTC	CSAPSASGGGYNEQFF
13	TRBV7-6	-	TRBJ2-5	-	TGTGCCAGCAGCCTGGGACACAAAGAGACCCAGTACTTC	CASSLGHKETQYF
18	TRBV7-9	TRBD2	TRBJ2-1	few	TGTGCCAGCAGCTTAGGACACAGGACTAGCGGGGTTGACAATGAGCAGTTCTTC	CASSLGHRTSGVDNEQFF
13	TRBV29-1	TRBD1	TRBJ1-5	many	TGCAGCGTTGGACAGGGAGATCGGCAGCCCCAGCATTTT	CSVGQGDRQPQHF
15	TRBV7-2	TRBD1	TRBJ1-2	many	TGTGCCAGCAGCTCGGGACAGGGGATGGGCTATGGCTACACCTTC	CASSSGQGMGYGYTF
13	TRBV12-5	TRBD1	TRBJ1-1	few	TGTGCTAGTGGTTGGGACAGGGATACTGAAGCTTTCTTT	CASGWDRDTEAFF
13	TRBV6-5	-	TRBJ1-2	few	TGTGCCAGCAGTTCTGGACACGGGTATGGCTACACCTTC	CASSSGHGYGYTF